A single sample is the source of the 14 T cell receptor beta chains below, sequenced in a study of Ad26.COV2.S vaccination and SARS-CoV-2 variants. The treatment was: 15 to 20 received Ad26.COV2.S at low or high dose, single or two shots; several received placebo; per-sample allocation not given. Sampling happened 63 days after the first vaccine or placebo injection. Profiled with immunoSEQ multiplex PCR; TCRdb holds only in-frame clones, not every one. The sample lists 200,000 to 300,000 clones; around 88% were seen once. Sequencing was performed on peripheral blood, taken in a trial of Ad26.COV2.S vaccine versus placebo. Source of these receptors: a person aged 18-65 years who received the Ad26.COV2.S COVID-19 vaccine or a placebo.

This clone was detected only once. The chain uses TRBV27 and TRBJ1-2, with D perhaps matching TRBD1 (6 bases). The germline CDR1 and CDR2 sequences are MNHEY and SMNVEV (reference sequence). The CDR3 length is 13 residues. Between the trimmed V and J ends, which lost 2 bases and 7 bases, there was a span of 11 bases. CDR3 protein: CASSLGGGSGYTF. The DNA for the CDR3 is TGTGCCAGCAGTTTAGGGGGGGGCTCTGGCTACACCTTC.

The J gene is TRBJ1-5, the V gene TRBV5-1; 11 bases align to TRBD1. The CDR3 has 14 amino acids. Trimming cost V 3 bases and J 6 bases; bases outside gene matches: 2. Germline V gives CDR1 SGHRS, CDR2 YFSETQ. CDR3 residues: CASSSGTGGQPQHF. CDR3 DNA sequence: TGCGCCAGCAGCTCCGGGACAGGGGGTCAGCCCCAGCATTTT.

CDR3 residues: CASSLDTVEAEQFF. CDR3 nucleotides: TGTGCCAGCAGCTTAGATACGGTTGAGGCTGAGCAGTTCTTC. V usage is TRBV7-9 and J usage is TRBJ2-1; unclear D gene. V lost 1 base and J 9 bases, leaving 13 bases between the germline ends. Germline V gene lookup returns CDR1 SEHNR and CDR2 FQNEAQ (reference sequence). The CDR3 consists of 14 residues.

The chain joins TRBV13 to TRBJ1-2, with D uncertain. CDR1 and CDR2 from the germline V gene are PRHDT and FYEKMQ (reference sequence). V lost 0 bases, J lost 2 bases, and 7 bases lay in between. The CDR3 covers 14 residues. The CDR3 region has the DNA TGTGCCAGCAGCTTAGGTAACAGAAACTATGGCTACACCTTC. Translated, it gives CASSLGNRNYGYTF.

V gene TRBV11-3 combines with J gene TRBJ2-3; unclear D gene. V gave up 8 bases and J gave up 3 bases, with 12 bases separating them. This CDR3 has 13 residues. Per the germline V gene, CDR1 is SGHNT and CDR2 is YENEEA. The CDR3 loop reads CASRHSLTDTQYF. The CDR3 nucleotides are TGTGCCAGCCGACATTCCCTTACAGATACGCAGTATTTT.

This chain joins TRBV7-2 and TRBJ2-4, with a possible D match to TRBD2 (6 bases). V lost 5 bases and J 1 base, leaving 9 bases between the germline ends. Germline lookup yields CDR1 SGHTA and CDR2 FQGNSA. This CDR3 is 14 amino acids long. The CDR3 is CASSKRGAKNIQYF. The CDR3 DNA sequence: TGTGCCAGCAGCAAACGGGGGGCCAAAAACATTCAGTACTTC.

This chain joins TRBV6-6 and TRBJ2-7, with 9 bases matching TRBD1. Trimming took 6 bases from V and 2 from J; bases not matched to a gene: 2. CDR1 and CDR2 from the germline V gene are MNHNY and SVGAGI (reference sequence). The length of the CDR3 is 13 residues. The chain's CDR3 is CASRTGGAYEQYF. The CDR3 DNA is TGTGCCAGCAGGACAGGGGGGGCCTACGAGCAGTACTTC.

The chain carries TRBV6-4 and TRBJ2-5; D possibly corresponds to TRBD1 (6 bases). CDR1 is MRHNA, CDR2 SNTAGT, per germline. The CDR3 consists of 14 residues. The V and J ends lost 8 bases and 2 bases respectively, with 15 bases between them. CDR3 region: CASFYRVGQETQYF. The CDR3 bases are TGTGCCAGCTTTTACAGGGTAGGGCAAGAGACCCAGTACTTC.

A few counts support this clone. J is TRBJ2-7 and V is TRBV4-2; 7 bases line up with TRBD2. Germline lookup yields CDR1 LGHNA and CDR2 YNFKEQ. The J segment lost 2 bases and the V segment lost 0 bases, leaving 4 bases of the junction unmatched. This CDR3 is built from 15 residues. CDR3 loop: CASSQEASGPYEQYF. CDR3 sequence (DNA): TGTGCCAGCAGCCAAGAGGCTAGCGGCCCCTACGAGCAGTACTTC.

The chain has TRBV6-1 and TRBJ1-5, with D maybe TRBD1 (6 bases). V was pared by 1 base and J by 7 bases, with 11 bases between. Germline CDR1 is MNHNS and CDR2 is SASEGT. The CDR3 contains 14 residues. In DNA, the CDR3 is TGTGCCAGCAGTGAAGGGGGGGCGAGGCAGCCCCAGCATTTT. Protein sequence: CASSEGGARQPQHF.

This clone was seen a few times. The chain combines TRBV30 with TRBJ2-7; 15 nucleotides line up with TRBD2. J was trimmed by 7 bases and V by 2 bases; bases with no gene match: 6. This CDR3 is 15 amino acids long. CDR1 and CDR2 from the germline V gene are GTSNPN and SVGIG (reference sequence). The CDR3 region is CAWSPGTSGGLEQYF. The CDR3 region has the DNA TGTGCCTGGAGTCCTGGGACTAGCGGGGGGTTGGAGCAGTACTTC.

In this sample, this clone turned up a few times. V and J are TRBV25-1 and TRBJ1-4; D remains ambiguous. Germline CDR1 and CDR2: MGHDK and SYGVNS. This CDR3 is built from 14 residues. V gave up 3 bases and J gave up 2 bases, with 7 bases separating them. The CDR3 protein is CASSEGATNEKLFF. CDR3 nucleotides: TGTGCCAGCAGTGAGGGTGCCACTAATGAAAAACTGTTTTTT. The full variable domain, with the rest looked up from reference TRBV25-1 and TRBJ1-4, is EADIYQTPRYLVIGTGKKITLECSQTMGHDKMYWYQQDPGMELHLIHYSYGVNSTEKGDLSSESTVSRIRTEHFPLTLESARPSHTSQYLCASSEGATNEKLFFGSGTQLSVL.

V and J are TRBV30 and TRBJ1-5; 12 positions agree with TRBD1. The CDR3 sequence is 13 residues long. The V gene end was trimmed by 7 bases and the J gene end by 7 bases; junction bases not matched to a gene: 5. Germline-derived CDR1 and CDR2 are GTSNPN and SVGIG (reference sequence). DNA for the CDR3: TGTGCCTTCACGGGACAGGGGGCCCAGCCCCAGCATTTT. It is translated as CAFTGQGAQPQHF.

The chain has TRBV7-9 and TRBJ2-2, with 9 bases fitting TRBD2. The germline CDR1 and CDR2 sequences are SEHNR and FQNEAQ (reference sequence). The junction had 7 bases not matched to a gene; V was cut back by 5 bases and J by 6 bases. The CDR3 runs to 15 residues. CDR3 DNA sequence: TGTGCCAGCAGCCCGTCGGGACTAGCCCCCGGGGAGCTGTTTTTT. This gives the protein CASSPSGLAPGELFF.